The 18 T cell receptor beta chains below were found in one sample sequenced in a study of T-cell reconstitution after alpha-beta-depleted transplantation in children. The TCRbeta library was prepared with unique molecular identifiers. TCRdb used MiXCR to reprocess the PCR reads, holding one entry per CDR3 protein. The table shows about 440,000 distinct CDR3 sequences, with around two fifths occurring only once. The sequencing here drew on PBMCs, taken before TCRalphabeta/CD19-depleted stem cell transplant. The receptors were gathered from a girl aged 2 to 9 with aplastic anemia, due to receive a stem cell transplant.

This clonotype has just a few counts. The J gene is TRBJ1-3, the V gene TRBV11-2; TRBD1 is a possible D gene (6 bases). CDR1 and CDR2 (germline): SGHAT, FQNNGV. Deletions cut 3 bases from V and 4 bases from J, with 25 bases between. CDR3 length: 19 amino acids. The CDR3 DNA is TGTGCCAGCAGCTTTGGTCGGGAACAGGGAAGGAAATGGGGAAACACCATATATTTT. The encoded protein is CASSFGREQGRKWGNTIYF.

CDR3 loop: CSVADTFRETQYF. CDR3 in DNA: TGCAGCGTAGCCGACACATTTCGAGAGACCCAGTACTTC. The J gene is TRBJ2-5, the V gene TRBV29-1; no definite D call. Germline assignment: CDR1 SQVTM and CDR2 ANQGSEA. CDR3 size: 13 residues. Deletions cut 6 bases from V and 4 bases from J, with 15 bases between.

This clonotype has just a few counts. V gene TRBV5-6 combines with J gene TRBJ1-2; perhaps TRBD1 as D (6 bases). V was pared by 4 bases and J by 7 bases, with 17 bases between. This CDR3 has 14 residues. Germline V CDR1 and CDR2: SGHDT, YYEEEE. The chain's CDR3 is CASSQAQGPSGYTF. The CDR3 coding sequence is TGTGCCAGCAGCCAAGCACAGGGTCCGTCTGGCTACACCTTC.

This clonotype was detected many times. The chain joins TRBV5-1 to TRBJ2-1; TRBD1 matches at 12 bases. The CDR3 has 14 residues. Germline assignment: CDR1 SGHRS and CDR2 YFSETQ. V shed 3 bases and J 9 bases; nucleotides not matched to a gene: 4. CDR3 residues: CASSYRDRGLEQFF. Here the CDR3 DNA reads TGCGCCAGCAGCTACCGGGACAGGGGGCTTGAGCAGTTCTTC.

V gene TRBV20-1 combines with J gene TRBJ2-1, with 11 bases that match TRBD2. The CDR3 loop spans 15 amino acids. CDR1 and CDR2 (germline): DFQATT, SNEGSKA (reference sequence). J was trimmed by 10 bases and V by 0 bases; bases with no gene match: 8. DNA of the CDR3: TGCAGTGCTAGAGATCTGACTAGCGGGACCGGGGAGCAGTTCTTC. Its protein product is CSARDLTSGTGEQFF.

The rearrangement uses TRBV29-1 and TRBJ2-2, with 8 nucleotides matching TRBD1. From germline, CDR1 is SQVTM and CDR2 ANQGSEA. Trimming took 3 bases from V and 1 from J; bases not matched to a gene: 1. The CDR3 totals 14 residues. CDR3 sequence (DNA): TGCAGCGTTGAGGGGACAGGGAACACCGGGGAGCTGTTTTTT. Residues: CSVEGTGNTGELFF.

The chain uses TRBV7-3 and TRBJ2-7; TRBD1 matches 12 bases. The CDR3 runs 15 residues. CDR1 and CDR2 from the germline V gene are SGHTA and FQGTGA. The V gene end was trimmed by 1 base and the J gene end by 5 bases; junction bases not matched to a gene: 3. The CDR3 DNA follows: TGTGCCAGCAGCTTAAGCGGGACAGGGGGCGACGAGCAGTACTTC. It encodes CASSLSGTGGDEQYF.

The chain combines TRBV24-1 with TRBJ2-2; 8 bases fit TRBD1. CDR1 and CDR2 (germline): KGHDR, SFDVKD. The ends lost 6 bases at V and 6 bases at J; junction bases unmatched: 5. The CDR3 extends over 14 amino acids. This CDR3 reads CATSRTGWPGELFF. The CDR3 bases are TGTGCCACCAGTCGGACAGGGTGGCCCGGGGAGCTGTTTTTT.

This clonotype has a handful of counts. The chain's CDR3 is CSVEERAWETQYF. DNA of the CDR3: TGCAGCGTTGAGGAACGGGCCTGGGAGACCCAGTACTTC. The rearrangement links TRBV29-1 to TRBJ2-5; no firm D call. The CDR3 length is 13 residues. V was clipped by 3 bases and J by 5 bases, with 13 bases between them. Per the germline V gene, CDR1 is SQVTM and CDR2 is ANQGSEA.

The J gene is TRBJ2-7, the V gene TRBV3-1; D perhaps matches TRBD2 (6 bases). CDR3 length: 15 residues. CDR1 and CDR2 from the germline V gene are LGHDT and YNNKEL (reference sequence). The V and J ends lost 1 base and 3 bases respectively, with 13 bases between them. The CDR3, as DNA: TGTGCCAGCAGCCAAGGATTGGGGGGAGGCTACGAGCAGTACTTC. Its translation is CASSQGLGGGYEQYF.

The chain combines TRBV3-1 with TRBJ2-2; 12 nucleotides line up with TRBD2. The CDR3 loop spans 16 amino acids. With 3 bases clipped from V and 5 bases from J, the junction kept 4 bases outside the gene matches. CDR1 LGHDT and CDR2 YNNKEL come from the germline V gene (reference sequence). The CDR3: CASSHDLAGGTGELFF. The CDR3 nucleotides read TGTGCCAGCAGCCATGACCTAGCGGGAGGGACCGGGGAGCTGTTTTTT.

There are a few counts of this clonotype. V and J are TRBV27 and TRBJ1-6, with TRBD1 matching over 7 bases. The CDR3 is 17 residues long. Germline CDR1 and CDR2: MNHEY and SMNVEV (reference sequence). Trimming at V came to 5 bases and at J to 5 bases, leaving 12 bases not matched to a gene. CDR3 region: CASSPNGGRGNNSPLHF. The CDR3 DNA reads TGTGCCAGCAGTCCCAACGGGGGCAGGGGGAATAATTCACCCCTCCACTTT.

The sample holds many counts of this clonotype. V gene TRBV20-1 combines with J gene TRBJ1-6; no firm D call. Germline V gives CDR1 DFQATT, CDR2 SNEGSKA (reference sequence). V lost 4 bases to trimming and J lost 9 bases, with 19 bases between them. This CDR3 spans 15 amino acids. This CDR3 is CSATPDPVGISPLHF. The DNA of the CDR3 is TGCAGTGCTACTCCAGACCCGGTCGGAATTTCACCCCTCCACTTT.

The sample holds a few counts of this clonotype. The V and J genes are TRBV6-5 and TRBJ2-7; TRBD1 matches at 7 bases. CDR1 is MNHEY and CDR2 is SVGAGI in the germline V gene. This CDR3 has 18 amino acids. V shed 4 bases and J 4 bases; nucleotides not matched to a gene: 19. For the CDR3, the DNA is TGTGCCAGCAGTTCTACACACAGGGGTCTGGGGGCTTTTTACGAGCAGTACTTC. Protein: CASSSTHRGLGAFYEQYF.

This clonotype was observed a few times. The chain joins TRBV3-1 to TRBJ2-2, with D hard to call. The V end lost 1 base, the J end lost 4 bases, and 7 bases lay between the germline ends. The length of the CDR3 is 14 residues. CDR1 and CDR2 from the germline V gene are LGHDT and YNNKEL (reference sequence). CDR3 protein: CASSQGRTTGELFF. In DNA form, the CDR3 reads TGTGCCAGCAGCCAAGGACGAACCACCGGGGAGCTGTTTTTT.

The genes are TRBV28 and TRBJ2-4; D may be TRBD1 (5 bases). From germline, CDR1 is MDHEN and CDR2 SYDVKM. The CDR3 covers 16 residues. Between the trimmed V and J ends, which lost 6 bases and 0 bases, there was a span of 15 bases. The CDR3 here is CASSPIRGLAKNIQYF. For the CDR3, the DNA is TGTGCCAGCAGCCCGATTAGGGGCCTAGCCAAAAACATTCAGTACTTC.

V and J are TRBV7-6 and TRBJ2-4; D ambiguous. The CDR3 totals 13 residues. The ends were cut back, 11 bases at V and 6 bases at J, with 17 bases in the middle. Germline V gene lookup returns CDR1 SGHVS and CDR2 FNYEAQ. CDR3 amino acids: CAVTGTLLNIQYF. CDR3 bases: TGTGCCGTCACCGGTACTTTGCTAAACATTCAGTACTTC.

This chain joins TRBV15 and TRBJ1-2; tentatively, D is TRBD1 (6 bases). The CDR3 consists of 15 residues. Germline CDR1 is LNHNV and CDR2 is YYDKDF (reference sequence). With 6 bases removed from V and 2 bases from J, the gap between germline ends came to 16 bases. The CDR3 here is CATSPIGQINYGYTF. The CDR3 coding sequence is TGTGCCACCAGTCCTATTGGACAGATCAACTATGGCTACACCTTC.